The 27 T cell receptor beta chains given below trace back to one sample, sequenced in a study of blood T cell repertoires in COVID-19. Sequencing was performed with immunoSEQ multiplex PCR; in TCRdb, only in-frame clones are kept and a portion is missing. This sample yields 250,000 to 350,000 clones, of which around 88% are seen a single time; approximately 1.5% belongs to the top ten. Sequences were obtained from peripheral blood. These receptors were obtained from a woman in her forties or fifties with acute or convalescent COVID-19.

The table lists this clone with a few counts. The chain links TRBV7-9 to TRBJ2-1; D is perhaps TRBD2 (5 bases). The ends were cut back, 7 bases at V and 13 bases at J, with 5 bases in the middle. This CDR3 has 8 amino acids. The germline CDR1 and CDR2 sequences are SEHNR and FQNEAQ (reference sequence). The CDR3, as DNA: TGTGCCAGCACTAGCCAGTTCTTC. Encoded protein: CASTSQFF.

This rearrangement joins TRBV27 to TRBJ2-3, with 10 positions matching TRBD1. Germline-derived CDR1 and CDR2 are MNHEY and SMNVEV (reference sequence). The CDR3 consists of 14 residues. The trim removed 11 bases at V and 2 bases at J, leaving 7 bases unmatched. CDR3 sequence reads: CAAGDRGPTDTQYF. The CDR3 bases are TGTGCCGCGGGGGACAGGGGACCCACAGATACGCAGTATTTT.

The rearrangement uses TRBV29-1 and TRBJ2-2; possible D gene TRBD1, 5 bases. V was shortened by 3 bases and J by 2 bases, with 7 bases between the two germline ends. Germline CDR1 is SQVTM and CDR2 is ANQGSEA. The CDR3 length is 13 residues. The CDR3 loop reads CSVDRDNTGELFF. CDR3 bases: TGCAGCGTTGACAGGGATAACACCGGGGAGCTGTTTTTT.

Written as DNA, the CDR3 is TGTGCCAGCAAAGGAGGGAGCGTCCAAGAGACCCAGTACTTC. Translation: CASKGGSVQETQYF. V is TRBV2 and J is TRBJ2-5, with D possibly matching TRBD2 (6 bases). The CDR3 extends over 14 amino acids. CDR1 SNHLY and CDR2 FYNNEI come from the germline V gene. The V gene lost 7 bases and the J gene lost 1 base, with 13 bases spanning the gap. The full variable domain, rest sourced from reference TRBV2 and TRBJ2-5, is EPEVTQTPSHQVTQMGQEVILRCVPISNHLYFYWYRQILGQKVEFLVSFYNNEISEKSEIFDDQFSVERPDGSNFTLKIRSTKLEDSAMYFCASKGGSVQETQYFGPGTRLLVL.

This chain links TRBV11-3 with TRBJ1-1, with a possible D match to TRBD1 (6 bases). Trimming shortened V by 0 bases and J by 8 bases, and 13 bases separated the two germline ends. CDR3 length equals 14 residues. The germline V gene has CDR1 SGHNT and CDR2 YENEEA. The CDR3 DNA follows: TGTGCCAGCAGCTTAGAGGGCAGGGGTTGGGAAGCTTTCTTT. The encoded protein is CASSLEGRGWEAFF.

The chain uses TRBV7-8 and TRBJ2-3, with D unresolved. The germline gives CDR1 SGHVS, CDR2 FQNEAQ. The CDR3 totals 12 residues. V lost 5 bases, J lost 4 bases, and 7 bases lay in between. CDR3 sequence (DNA): TGTGCCAGCAGCCTATACTCAGATACGCAGTATTTT. This codes for CASSLYSDTQYF.

The CDR3 bases are TGCAGTGCTAGTTTTAGCGGAGTCACAGATACGCAGTATTTT. Translation: CSASFSGVTDTQYF. The gene calls are TRBV20-1 and TRBJ2-3; D might be TRBD2 (6 bases). The CDR3 consists of 14 residues. Germline V gene sequence: CDR1 DFQATT, CDR2 SNEGSKA (reference sequence). V gave up 3 bases and J gave up 2 bases, with 12 bases separating them.

The V call is TRBV27, the J call TRBJ2-3; the match to TRBD2 covers 7 bases. Germline V lookup: CDR1 MNHEY, CDR2 SMNVEV (reference sequence). V shed 2 bases and J 4 bases; nucleotides not matched to a gene: 9. CDR3 length: 16 residues. The DNA of the CDR3 is TGTGCCAGCAGTTTACTTGGACTAGTCGGCGCAGATACGCAGTATTTT. It specifies CASSLLGLVGADTQYF.

V gene TRBV30 combines with J gene TRBJ1-3; perhaps TRBD1 as D (5 bases). The germline V gene encodes CDR1 GTSNPN and CDR2 SVGIG (reference sequence). Trimming shortened V by 0 bases and J by 0 bases, and 12 bases separated the two germline ends. The length of the CDR3 is 16 residues. The CDR3: CAWSVGGWVSGNTIYF. The CDR3 DNA is TGTGCCTGGAGTGTCGGGGGGTGGGTCTCTGGAAACACCATATATTTT.

Here the CDR3 DNA reads TGTGCCAGCACGGTCTCGGAACTAAACTATGGCTACACCTTC. Residues: CASTVSELNYGYTF. The chain uses TRBV2 and TRBJ1-2; D uncertain. The CDR3 is 14 amino acids. With 7 bases removed from V and 2 bases from J, the gap between germline ends came to 14 bases. Germline V gene sequence: CDR1 SNHLY, CDR2 FYNNEI.

This clone was recorded only once. CDR3 nucleotides: TGTGCCAGTAGTATAGGGGGGACAAGCTACATGAACACTGAAGCTTTCTTT. Translation: CASSIGGTSYMNTEAFF. This sequence joins TRBV19 and TRBJ1-1; TRBD1 is a possible D gene (6 bases). The germline V gene encodes CDR1 LNHDA and CDR2 SQIVND (reference sequence). V gave up 1 base and J gave up 0 bases, with 15 bases separating them. The length of the CDR3 is 17 residues. The complete variable domain, with remaining parts taken from reference TRBV19 and TRBJ1-1, reads DGGITQSPKYLFRKEGQNVTLSCEQNLNHDAMYWYRQDPGQGLRLIYYSQIVNDFQKGDIAEGYSVSREKKESFPLTVTSAQKNPTAFYLCASSIGGTSYMNTEAFFGQGTRLTVV.

In this sample, this clone turned up a few times. The chain joins TRBV9 to TRBJ1-4; tentatively, D is TRBD1 (5 bases). The CDR3 sequence is 14 residues long. Germline lookup yields CDR1 SGDLS and CDR2 YYNGEE. Between the trimmed V and J ends, which lost 0 bases and 5 bases, there was a span of 8 bases. The CDR3 reads CASSVDGGNEKLFF. CDR3 bases: TGTGCCAGCAGCGTAGACGGGGGGAATGAAAAACTGTTTTTT.

This sequence joins TRBV11-3 and TRBJ2-7; 7 bases map to TRBD1. The CDR3 length is 15 residues. With 4 bases clipped from V and 1 base from J, the junction kept 7 bases outside the gene matches. The germline V gene encodes CDR1 SGHNT and CDR2 YENEEA. Here the CDR3 DNA reads TGTGCCAGCAGCTCTGGACAGGTGGGTTCCTACGAGCAGTACTTC. Its translation: CASSSGQVGSYEQYF.

V is TRBV5-5 and J is TRBJ2-7; 11 bases match TRBD1. J lost 3 bases, V lost 4 bases, and 3 bases had no gene match. CDR1 and CDR2 (germline): SGHKS, YYEKEE (reference sequence). This CDR3 is 14 amino acids long. CDR3 in DNA: TGTGCCAGCAGCCCGGGACAGGGGGGCTACGAGCAGTACTTC. Translating it yields CASSPGQGGYEQYF.

The sample holds a few counts of this clone. The chain recombines TRBV5-6 with TRBJ1-3; unclear D gene. The length of the CDR3 is 13 residues. From germline, CDR1 is SGHDT and CDR2 YYEEEE. V was shortened by 0 bases and J by 4 bases, with 5 bases between the two germline ends. CDR3 loop: CASSLAVGNTIYF. As DNA, the CDR3 is TGTGCCAGCAGCTTGGCGGTAGGAAACACCATATATTTT.

This chain links TRBV21-1 with TRBJ1-2; the table assigns TRBD1, which was not confirmed against the DNA. TRBV21-1 is reported as a pseudogene. This CDR3 is built from 16 residues. The CDR3 here is CASSKGGTGGSGGYTF. CDR3 nucleotides: TGTGCCAGCAGCAAAGGTGGGACAGGGGGCTCGGGTGGCTACACCTTC.

V and J are TRBV28 and TRBJ2-1; 13 bases map to TRBD2. CDR3 length equals 15 residues. V trimming: 6 bases; J trimming: 8 bases; junction bases outside the gene matches: 7. Germline CDR1 MDHEN, CDR2 SYDVKM. The CDR3 loop is CASSKTSGRRDEQFF. As DNA, the CDR3 is TGTGCCAGCAGCAAGACTAGCGGGAGGAGGGATGAGCAGTTCTTC.

The chain has TRBV7-2 and TRBJ1-2; the match to TRBD1 covers 8 bases. The V gene end was trimmed by 5 bases and the J gene end by 5 bases; junction bases not matched to a gene: 10. Germline V gene data show CDR1 as SGHTA and CDR2 as FQGNSA. The CDR3 is made up of 15 amino acids. The CDR3 region has the DNA TGTGCCAGCAGCCCTCGACAGGGGCCTCTTTATGGCTACACCTTC. Translating it yields CASSPRQGPLYGYTF.

The CDR3 DNA sequence: TGTGCCAGCAGCAAACGAGGACAGGGGGTAAATTCACCCCTCCACTTT. This translates into CASSKRGQGVNSPLHF. The chain joins TRBV21-1 to TRBJ1-6; the table calls TRBD1, which could not be checked here. TRBV21-1 has pseudogene status. This CDR3 region has 16 residues.

The chain recombines TRBV18 with TRBJ2-7; 7 nucleotides align to TRBD1. V trimming: 2 bases; J trimming: 3 bases; junction bases outside the gene matches: 7. The CDR3 consists of 15 residues. Germline loops: CDR1 KGHSH, CDR2 LQKENI. The CDR3 region is CASSPSDRVGYEQYF. The CDR3, as DNA: TGTGCCAGCTCACCATCCGACAGGGTCGGCTACGAGCAGTACTTC.

The chain has TRBV30 and TRBJ2-4; 9 nucleotides align to TRBD1. The V gene end was trimmed by 4 bases and the J gene end by 2 bases; junction bases not matched to a gene: 15. CDR3 length: 18 amino acids. Germline V gene sequence: CDR1 GTSNPN, CDR2 SVGIG (reference sequence). The CDR3 sequence: CAWNTGQGGMPSKNIQYF. CDR3 in DNA: TGTGCCTGGAATACGGGACAGGGTGGGATGCCGTCCAAAAACATTCAGTACTTC. Variable domain in full (rest from reference TRBV30 and TRBJ2-4): SQTIHQWPATLVQPVGSPLSLECTVEGTSNPNLYWYRQAAGRGLQLLFYSVGIGQISSEVPQNLSASRPQDRQFILSSKKLLLSDSGFYLCAWNTGQGGMPSKNIQYFGAGTRLSVL.

A single count supports this clone. The chain employs TRBV3-1 (or the pseudogene TRBV3-2) and TRBJ2-1, with 7 bases matching TRBD1. The CDR3 is 16 residues long. The germline gives CDR1 LGHDT, CDR2 YNNKEL (reference sequence). V shed 4 bases, J shed 6 bases, and the junction held 12 bases outside the gene matches. Here the CDR3 reads CASSPTGDRETNEQFF. As DNA, the CDR3 is TGTGCCAGCAGCCCCACCGGGGACAGAGAAACCAATGAGCAGTTCTTC.

This chain joins TRBV18 and TRBJ2-5; weak D call: TRBD1 (7 bases). Germline V CDR1 and CDR2: KGHSH, LQKENI. The CDR3 is 14 amino acids. The V end lost 2 bases, the J end lost 5 bases, and 12 bases lay between the germline ends. In nucleotides, the CDR3 is TGTGCCAGCTCACCAGGGCAGGGGGGCGAGACCCAGTACTTC. Protein: CASSPGQGGETQYF.

This chain joins TRBV14 and TRBJ2-5; no clear D gene. V was pared by 4 bases and J by 4 bases, with 10 bases between. Per the germline V gene, CDR1 is SGHDN and CDR2 is FVKESK. This CDR3 spans 13 amino acids. Here the CDR3 DNA reads TGTGCCAGCAGCCCCCCTAGGAGAGAGACCCAGTACTTC. Translating gives CASSPPRRETQYF.

The chain uses TRBV19 and TRBJ1-2, with 10 positions matching TRBD1. Trimming cost V 9 bases and J 4 bases; bases outside gene matches: 2. The CDR3 is made up of 12 amino acids. The germline CDR1 and CDR2 sequences are LNHDA and SQIVND (reference sequence). CDR3 sequence: CASRTGGYGYTF. The DNA of the CDR3 is TGTGCCAGCAGGACAGGGGGCTATGGCTACACCTTC. Full variable domain (outside the CDR3, taken from reference TRBV19 and TRBJ1-2): DGGITQSPKYLFRKEGQNVTLSCEQNLNHDAMYWYRQDPGQGLRLIYYSQIVNDFQKGDIAEGYSVSREKKESFPLTVTSAQKNPTAFYLCASRTGGYGYTFGSGTRLTVV.

This chain uses TRBV28 with TRBJ2-4; D is possibly TRBD2 (6 bases). The CDR3 is 19 residues long. The germline gives CDR1 MDHEN, CDR2 SYDVKM. Trimming shortened V by 2 bases and J by 0 bases, and 20 bases separated the two germline ends. The CDR3 spells CASSLRGLRSSLAKNIQYF. CDR3 in DNA: TGTGCCAGCAGTTTACGGGGACTTAGAAGCAGCCTAGCCAAAAACATTCAGTACTTC.

The genes are TRBV28 and TRBJ1-5; TRBD1 aligns across 7 bases. Germline loops: CDR1 MDHEN, CDR2 SYDVKM. The CDR3 length is 15 residues. J gave up 1 base and V 8 bases, and 8 bases lay outside the gene matches. The CDR3 DNA follows: TGTGCCAGCCTCAGCACGGGACAGAGCAATCAGCCCCAGCATTTT. Residues: CASLSTGQSNQPQHF.